The next 11 T cell receptor beta chains were all read from a single sample in a study of blood T cell repertoires in COVID-19. Assay used: immunoSEQ multiplex PCR; TCRdb lists only in-frame clones, some missing. The table shows more than 85,000 clones, with around nine tenths occurring only once. The sample taken for sequencing was peripheral blood. The receptors come from a woman in her fifties or sixties with acute or convalescent COVID-19.

The chain couples TRBV12-3 or TRBV12-4 to TRBJ1-1; the D gene is possibly TRBD1 (5 bases). Trimming removed 3 bases from V and 1 base from J, with 6 bases in between. The CDR3 consists of 13 residues. CDR3 bases: TGTGCCAGCAGTTTGCAGGGGAACACTGAAGCTTTCTTT. It specifies CASSLQGNTEAFF.

The chain has TRBV11-2 and TRBJ2-7; 8 bases are shared with TRBD1. Germline V gene sequence: CDR1 SGHAT, CDR2 FQNNGV. The CDR3 extends over 13 amino acids. The V segment lost 4 bases and the J segment 6 bases; nucleotides outside the gene matches: 5. The CDR3 DNA reads TGTGCCAGCAGCTCACAGGGGGTAGGCGAGCAGTACTTC. This translates into CASSSQGVGEQYF.

The chain uses TRBV28 and TRBJ1-6, with TRBD1 as a possible D gene (6 bases). The CDR3 has 15 residues. V lost 7 bases, J lost 8 bases, and 18 bases lay in between. Looked up from germline, CDR1 is MDHEN and CDR2 is SYDVKM. CDR3 sequence reads: CASNRPGHQDSPLHF. CDR3 bases: TGTGCCAGCAACCGACCGGGACATCAGGATTCACCCCTCCACTTT.

This clone was detected only once. The rearrangement links TRBV5-1 to TRBJ2-2, with 15 bases aligning to TRBD2. CDR3 length: 20 residues. The V segment lost 4 bases and the J segment 4 bases; nucleotides outside the gene matches: 14. Germline V lookup: CDR1 SGHRS, CDR2 YFSETQ. This CDR3 is CASSATPGLAGGPGTGELFF. Written as DNA, the CDR3 is TGCGCCAGCAGCGCCACCCCCGGACTAGCGGGAGGGCCGGGCACCGGGGAGCTGTTTTTT.

The CDR3 protein is CSVETNEKLFF. CDR3 DNA: TGCAGCGTTGAAACAAATGAAAAACTGTTTTTT. The chain is built from TRBV29-1 and TRBJ1-4; D unclear. The germline gives CDR1 SQVTM, CDR2 ANQGSEA. V was trimmed by 2 bases and J by 5 bases, leaving 3 bases between them. This CDR3 region has 11 residues.

The chain employs TRBV28 and TRBJ2-7; TRBD1 agrees at 9 bases. The CDR3 runs to 15 residues. V trimming: 1 base; J trimming: 2 bases; junction bases outside the gene matches: 3. Germline lookup yields CDR1 MDHEN and CDR2 SYDVKM. The CDR3, as DNA: TGTGCCAGCAGTTTATCGGGGGACAGGGCCTACGAGCAGTACTTC. It encodes CASSLSGDRAYEQYF.

This clone showed up just a few times. This CDR3 is CASSPNGGESQPQHF. The CDR3 DNA is TGCGCCAGCTCCCCGAACGGGGGAGAGTCTCAGCCCCAGCATTTT. This chain links TRBV5-1 with TRBJ1-5; D perhaps matches TRBD1 (5 bases). The CDR3 is 15 residues long. The germline V gene has CDR1 SGHRS and CDR2 YFSETQ. V shed 7 bases and J shed 6 bases, with 20 bases lying between them.

CDR3 loop: CSASQVGAYYYNEQFF. The CDR3 coding sequence is TGCAGTGCTAGTCAGGTGGGGGCTTACTACTACAATGAGCAGTTCTTC. The chain has TRBV20-1 and TRBJ2-1, with TRBD1 as a possible D gene (6 bases). The V end lost 3 bases, the J end lost 3 bases, and 18 bases lay between the germline ends. The CDR3 extends over 16 amino acids. Germline lookup yields CDR1 DFQATT and CDR2 SNEGSKA (reference sequence).

The V call is TRBV2, the J call TRBJ2-3; the D gene is possibly TRBD2 (5 bases). CDR1 is SNHLY and CDR2 is FYNNEI in the germline V gene. V lost 6 bases and J lost 5, with 9 bases in between. CDR3 size: 12 residues. CDR3 in amino acids: CASSALGDTQYF. DNA for the CDR3: TGTGCCAGCAGCGCACTAGGAGATACGCAGTATTTT.

J is TRBJ2-1 and V is TRBV7-9; 7 nucleotides align to TRBD2. CDR3 length equals 14 residues. Germline CDR1 is SEHNR and CDR2 is FQNEAQ (reference sequence). Unmatched junction bases numbered 5, after V lost 1 base and J lost 8 bases. The CDR3 DNA reads as TGTGCCAGCAGCTTAGAGGGCCGGGGGGATGAGCAGTTCTTC. Translated: CASSLEGRGDEQFF.

The rearrangement joins TRBV18 to TRBJ1-2; 7 positions agree with TRBD1. The CDR3 length is 14 residues. The junction had 9 bases not matched to a gene; V was cut back by 3 bases and J by 8 bases. Germline V lookup: CDR1 KGHSH, CDR2 LQKENI. CDR3 sequence: CASSPQGQSKGYTF. As DNA, the CDR3 is TGTGCCAGCTCACCCCAGGGACAGTCTAAAGGCTACACCTTC.